Reported below is one TCR beta chain. Its binding antigen is unknown. Base qualities are missing; no much larger clone stands one base away. The CDR1 and CDR2 encoded by the germline V gene are MNHEY and SVGEGT. There are 15 amino acids in the CDR3, from cysteine to phenylalanine inclusive. Just CDR3 DNA is preserved here, 45 bases in frame from base 1. V sheds 0 bases and J sheds 7 bases, leaving 15 bases between their ends. This specimen comes from a study of blood T cells in healthy people across ages (dated by TCRdb to the mid-2010s). Turning to the overall study: In model experiments, template switching captured roughly one uniquely barcoded TCR beta cDNA molecule for every two T cells. To track age-related changes in TCR beta repertoire diversity, the study relied on deep sequencing normalized with unique cDNA molecular identifiers. To avoid experimental bias, donors of different ages were distributed randomly across sequencing lanes. Using the same blood draw, the study looked at two additional independent replicas of 1 million unique cDNA reads for two donors, one aged 18 to 29 and the other aged 80 or older. The donors were divided into four age groups: young (average approximately 15 years), middle-aged (around 41), aged (approximately 64) and long-lived (about 79).

Overall results and qualifications from the work: Donor CMV infection status was unknown, potentially confounding age-related changes in expanded clonotypes. Observed TCR beta diversity per million T cells fell roughly linearly with age, and a significant reduction was already apparent by age around 40. The long-lived group showed more naive CD4+ T cells, fewer expanded clones and increased TCR diversity than the aged group, suggesting age selection. The percentage of naive T cells measured by flow cytometry correlated strongly with observed TCR beta diversity. Estimates of total diversity based on one million sequenced T cells were regarded as lower bounds and as underestimates. Because profiling used bulk unsorted PBMCs, naive and antigen-experienced compartments could not be compared conclusively.

Library construction relied on 5' RACE. Sequencing used an Illumina HiSeq 2500. A second PCR of roughly 7 to 12 cycles was run with a J-beta primer mix and a sample-barcoded 5' primer. Each TCR beta cDNA molecule received a unique molecular identifier from a template-switch 5' adaptor carrying 12 random nucleotides. Each sample yielded at least 2.5 million CDR3-containing paired-end reads. The Mint cDNA synthesis kit, primed by a TRBC-specific oligonucleotide, was used to synthesize first-strand cDNA from all RNA. All cDNA was treated with uracil-DNA glycosylase and then went through a first 18-cycle PCR with the universal primers M1SS and BC2_uni_R. As for how the authors treated the data: For normalization, 1 million high-quality reads, each with a distinct molecular identifier, were randomly selected from each sample. Reads with shared molecular identifiers were discarded instead of being binned into consensus sequences. CDR3 identification, clonotype clustering and error correction used MiTCR with a Q25 quality threshold and the strictest error-elimination algorithm. A nonparametric unseen species model with Euler transformation was used to estimate lower-bound total TCR beta diversity. TCRdb reanalyzed the raw reads on its own, using fastp at Q25 for trimming and MiXCR for clone calling, and kept in-frame beta chains. Every distinct CDR3 protein forms one entry, paired with its most common genes and DNA. The V and J calls come from TCRdb's annotation, not from the publication. The sample table lists hundreds of thousands of distinct CDR3 sequences, around 49% of them with a count of one. The biggest ten clones account for around 32% of the sample.

The approximately 41 donors, aged roughly 6 to 95 years, were systemically healthy Caucasian individuals from Russia. Ten milliliters of peripheral blood were drawn from each donor into EDTA-treated Vacutainer tubes. Ficoll-Paque density-gradient centrifugation was used to isolate PBMCs, with at least 6 million per sample. Trizol reagent was used to extract total RNA from the PBMCs, yielding at least 6 micrograms per sample. The percentages of naive CD45RAhigh/CD27high T cells were determined by flow cytometry on a PBMC aliquot from every donor. Here the chain combines TRBV6-2 or TRBV6-3 and TRBJ1-2, with the D gene call left open. The source is a woman aged 55-70 years in good health. Sequencing was carried out using blood. The DNA sequence reads TGTGCCAGCAGTTACTCGGGCGGATCCTCGGGTGGCTACACCTTC. It codes for CASSYSGGSSGGYTF.